Sequencing of this TCR beta chain was carried out in a study of blood T cell repertoires in COVID-19. On the study more broadly: The origin of the acute and convalescent COVID-19 samples was the United States, Italy and Spain.

Sequenced by immunoSEQ multiplex PCR; TCRdb stores in-frame clones only, minus some. This table has fewer than 300,000 clones, approximately 90% appearing once. The CDR3 sequence is 13 residues long. CDR1 and CDR2 from the germline V gene are LNHDA and SQIVND (reference sequence). The trim removed 7 bases at V and 4 bases at J, leaving 3 bases unmatched. V is TRBV19 and J is TRBJ2-1; TRBD2 matches 8 bases. Material for sequencing was peripheral blood. The receptor was derived from a man aged 25-45 years with acute or convalescent COVID-19. The CDR3 here is CASTAGGYNEQFF. The CDR3, as DNA: TGTGCCAGTACGGCGGGAGGTTACAATGAGCAGTTCTTC.